Each of the 26 T cell receptor beta chains below was sequenced from the same sample in a study of blood T cell repertoires in COVID-19. The data were produced by immunoSEQ multiplex PCR, yet TCRdb's version contains in-frame clones alone and is incomplete. The table lists about 280,000 clones, roughly 85% of them singletons, with approximately 10% in the top ten. The sequencing input was peripheral blood. The receptors were gathered from a woman aged 45-59 years who had recovered from COVID-19.

The gene calls are TRBV23-1 and TRBJ1-6; D possibly corresponds to TRBD1 (6 bases). TRBV23-1 is filed as an ORF, its function uncertain. Trimming took off 2 bases at V and 6 bases at J, with 17 bases between the two ends. The CDR3 contains 17 residues. CDR3 in DNA: TGCGCCAGCAGTCAACCTAACCTGGGACAAACTAATTCACCCCTCCACTTT. This codes for CASSQPNLGQTNSPLHF.

This chain joins TRBV7-2 and TRBJ1-1; unclear D gene. The V end was cut by 6 bases, the J end by 8 bases, with 22 bases between. CDR3 length equals 15 residues. In germline, CDR1 is SGHTA, CDR2 FQGNSA. This CDR3 is CASSDKVSTLLEAFF. The CDR3 coding sequence is TGTGCCAGCAGTGACAAAGTAAGCACCCTGCTGGAAGCTTTCTTT.

V usage is TRBV7-9 and J usage is TRBJ2-1; 12 nucleotides line up with TRBD2. The CDR3 sequence is 14 residues long. The V gene end was trimmed by 5 bases and the J gene end by 5 bases; junction bases not matched to a gene: 1. Germline loops: CDR1 SEHNR, CDR2 FQNEAQ (reference sequence). CDR3 sequence (DNA): TGTGCCAGCAGCAGGACTAGCGGGAACAATGAGCAGTTCTTC. As protein: CASSRTSGNNEQFF. Using reference TRBV7-9 and TRBJ2-1 for the parts outside the CDR3, the full variable domain is DTGVSQNPRHKITKRGQNVTFRCDPISEHNRLYWYRQTLGQGPEFLTYFQNEAQLEKSRLLSDRFSAERPKGSFSTLEIQRTEQGDSAMYLCASSRTSGNNEQFFGPGTRLTVL.

This chain joins TRBV19 and TRBJ2-7, with a weak D call TRBD1 (5 bases). This CDR3 comprises 15 residues. From germline, CDR1 is LNHDA and CDR2 SQIVND (reference sequence). V lost 6 bases and J lost 2, with 17 bases in between. The CDR3 nucleotides are TGTGCCAGTAGGATTAATTCAGGACACCCCTACGAGCAGTACTTC. Its protein product is CASRINSGHPYEQYF.

The chain employs TRBV10-3 and TRBJ2-1; TRBD2 might be the D (6 bases). CDR3 length equals 14 residues. V was trimmed by 4 bases and J by 10 bases, leaving 17 bases between them. Germline CDR1 and CDR2: ENHRY and SYGVKD. The CDR3 loop is CAISGVNSGGEQFF. In DNA form, the CDR3 reads TGTGCCATCAGTGGAGTCAATAGTGGGGGGGAGCAGTTCTTC.

The J gene is TRBJ1-2, the V gene TRBV29-1; no clear D gene. The CDR3 sequence is 13 residues long. The germline V gene encodes CDR1 SQVTM and CDR2 ANQGSEA. Trimming removed 6 bases at V and 6 bases at J, with 17 bases between. The CDR3 nucleotides read TGCAGCGTCGAGCTTTGGGGAGCTAATGGCTACACCTTC. Translated, it gives CSVELWGANGYTF.

This clone was counted a single time. The chain is built from TRBV7-8 and TRBJ1-2, with D unresolved. CDR1 SGHVS and CDR2 FQNEAQ come from the germline V gene. V shed 5 bases and J shed 3 bases, with 25 bases lying between them. This CDR3 region has 18 residues. The CDR3 coding sequence is TGTGCCAGCAGCCGTCCGGGTATCGGCCACCAACCGGACTATGGCTACACCTTC. It specifies CASSRPGIGHQPDYGYTF.

This chain connects TRBV7-2 to TRBJ1-5; 8 bases line up with TRBD1. Germline CDR1 reads SGHTA; CDR2 reads FQGNSA. V was pared by 1 base and J by 10 bases, with 3 bases of the junction left unmatched. The CDR3 runs to 13 residues. The CDR3 DNA reads as TGTGCCAGCAGCTTAGGTCCAGGGGGCCCCCAGCATTTT. It translates to CASSLGPGGPQHF.

The chain is built from TRBV7-2 and TRBJ2-1; TRBD2 matches at 9 bases. Germline CDR1 and CDR2: SGHTA and FQGNSA. This CDR3 is 15 amino acids long. Trimming cost V 5 bases and J 7 bases; bases outside gene matches: 9. The CDR3 loop is CASSPRGSGRNEQFF. CDR3 nucleotides: TGTGCCAGCAGCCCCCGGGGTAGCGGGAGAAATGAGCAGTTCTTC.

The chain carries TRBV7-2 and TRBJ1-2; D uncertain. This CDR3 contains 13 residues. CDR1 is SGHTA and CDR2 is FQGNSA in the germline V gene. The V end was cut by 5 bases, the J end by 0 bases, with 7 bases between. The CDR3 coding sequence is TGTGCCAGCAGCCGAGAGTCTAACTATGGCTACACCTTC. Residues: CASSRESNYGYTF.

This clone has only one observation. V and J are TRBV7-9 and TRBJ2-7; D may be TRBD1 (6 bases). Between the trimmed V and J ends, which lost 5 bases and 3 bases, there was a span of 11 bases. The CDR3 runs 13 residues. CDR1 is SEHNR, CDR2 FQNEAQ, per germline (reference sequence). CDR3 coding DNA: TGTGCCAGCAGCATGGACAGACGCTACGAGCAGTACTTC. This encodes CASSMDRRYEQYF.

The chain uses TRBV24-1 and TRBJ1-5; 7 positions agree with TRBD1. Germline V gene data show CDR1 as KGHDR and CDR2 as SFDVKD. The V segment lost 2 bases and the J segment 5 bases; nucleotides outside the gene matches: 8. This CDR3 contains 16 residues. The CDR3 DNA is TGTGCCACCAGTGATTCTACAGGGGCTGAGGATCAGCCCCAGCATTTT. It is translated as CATSDSTGAEDQPQHF.

This clone came up once. The chain couples TRBV19 to TRBJ2-3; tentatively, D is TRBD1 (5 bases). CDR3 length equals 15 residues. Germline CDR1 is LNHDA and CDR2 is SQIVND (reference sequence). Trimming took off 1 base at V and 4 bases at J, with 12 bases between the two ends. CDR3 sequence: CASSIGHQGPDTQYF. As DNA, the CDR3 is TGTGCCAGTAGTATAGGTCATCAGGGCCCAGATACGCAGTATTTT.

As DNA, the CDR3 is TGTGCCAGCAGCGTCGGACAGGGCCCCTATGGCTACACCTTC. It yields the protein CASSVGQGPYGYTF. The chain links TRBV3-1 (or the pseudogene TRBV3-2) to TRBJ1-2; 8 bases match TRBD1. Germline loops: CDR1 LGHDT, CDR2 YNNKEL (reference sequence). The CDR3 is 14 residues long. The ends lost 5 bases at V and 4 bases at J; junction bases unmatched: 6.

This rearrangement joins TRBV19 to TRBJ2-7, with 12 bases lining up with TRBD2. The V segment lost 6 bases and the J segment 5 bases; nucleotides outside the gene matches: 11. The length of the CDR3 is 16 residues. Germline-derived CDR1 and CDR2 are LNHDA and SQIVND (reference sequence). The CDR3 DNA reads as TGTGCCAGTAGCCGGACTAGCGGGACTGGTAGGGACGAGCAGTACTTC. Protein sequence: CASSRTSGTGRDEQYF.

The CDR3: CASSPNSGGGSYEQYF. The DNA for the CDR3 is TGCGCCAGCAGCCCCAACAGCGGGGGTGGATCCTACGAGCAGTACTTC. This chain links TRBV4-1 with TRBJ2-7, with 8 bases lining up with TRBD2. The J segment lost 1 base and the V segment lost 4 bases, leaving 9 bases of the junction unmatched. The V gene's germline CDR1 is MGHRA and CDR2 YSYEKL. The CDR3 length is 16 residues.

This rearrangement joins TRBV3-1 (or the pseudogene TRBV3-2) to TRBJ1-2; D gene uncertain. From germline, CDR1 is LGHDT and CDR2 YNNKEL (reference sequence). V dropped 0 bases and J dropped 4 bases, with 12 bases sitting between them. The CDR3 contains 15 residues. The DNA of the CDR3 is TGTGCCAGCAGCCAAGATTGGCAGGCCATCTATGGCTACACCTTC. This gives the protein CASSQDWQAIYGYTF.

V usage is TRBV19 and J usage is TRBJ2-3; D remains unclear. This CDR3 contains 13 residues. Germline V lookup: CDR1 LNHDA, CDR2 SQIVND (reference sequence). The ends were cut back, 10 bases at V and 2 bases at J, with 13 bases in the middle. Written as DNA, the CDR3 is TGTGCCACCATTGAGTCCTACACAGATACGCAGTATTTT. Translation: CATIESYTDTQYF.

The genes are TRBV2 and TRBJ1-1; D not certain. The CDR3 covers 12 residues. In germline, CDR1 is SNHLY, CDR2 FYNNEI. V gave up 3 bases and J gave up 11 bases, with 13 bases separating them. The CDR3 region has the DNA TGTGCCAGCAGTGACGACACGACCAGGGCTTTCTTT. Protein: CASSDDTTRAFF.

This clone was counted between two and nine times. The genes are TRBV19 and TRBJ1-6; perhaps TRBD1 as D (5 bases). V dropped 7 bases and J dropped 12 bases, with 16 bases sitting between them. Germline values: CDR1 LNHDA, CDR2 SQIVND (reference sequence). This CDR3 is built from 13 residues. The CDR3 protein is CASNRGDVGPLHF. Written as DNA, the CDR3 is TGTGCCAGTAATCGGGGGGATGTCGGACCCCTCCACTTT.

The rearrangement links TRBV18 to TRBJ1-3; D might be TRBD1 (5 bases). Germline V lookup: CDR1 KGHSH, CDR2 LQKENI. Trimming left V 6 bases short and J 0 bases short, with 12 bases between. CDR3 length: 15 residues. CDR3 in DNA: TGTGCCAGCTCCCCGACAGTGAGCTCTGGAAACACCATATATTTT. It specifies CASSPTVSSGNTIYF.

V usage is TRBV19 and J usage is TRBJ1-5; D uncertain. Trimming took 5 bases from V and 0 from J, leaving 11 bases between them. Germline CDR1 reads LNHDA; CDR2 reads SQIVND (reference sequence). The CDR3 is 15 amino acids. CDR3 sequence: CASSLTPYSNQPQHF. The DNA for the CDR3 is TGTGCCAGTAGTCTGACACCTTATAGCAATCAGCCCCAGCATTTT.

The chain employs TRBV5-6 and TRBJ1-4; 7 bases align to TRBD1. The V and J ends lost 0 bases and 10 bases, in that order; junction bases with no gene match: 0. Germline lookup yields CDR1 SGHDT and CDR2 YYEEEE. The CDR3 totals 12 residues. CDR3 region: CASSLGQGKLFF. The CDR3 DNA is TGTGCCAGCAGCTTGGGACAGGGAAAACTGTTTTTT.

This rearrangement joins TRBV7-8 to TRBJ2-7; tentatively, D is TRBD1 (5 bases). V shed 0 bases and J shed 4 bases, with 7 bases lying between them. Germline CDR1 is SGHVS and CDR2 is FQNEAQ. This CDR3 is 13 amino acids long. The CDR3 nucleotides are TGTGCCAGCAGCTTAGCCAGGGCTTACGAGCAGTACTTC. This sequence encodes CASSLARAYEQYF.

The CDR3 nucleotides read TGCAGCGTTGCTAGCGGGGGAAAATCCTACAATGAGCAGTTCTTC. Translated, it gives CSVASGGKSYNEQFF. This sequence joins TRBV29-1 and TRBJ2-1; TRBD2 matches at 10 bases. Germline CDR1 is SQVTM and CDR2 is ANQGSEA. V dropped 4 bases and J dropped 1; count of bases not matched to a gene: 4. The CDR3 has 15 residues.

The chain has TRBV6-5 and TRBJ1-4; D unclear. Trimming removed 2 bases at V and 7 bases at J, with 14 bases between. Germline CDR1 and CDR2: MNHEY and SVGAGI. The CDR3 consists of 15 residues. CDR3 nucleotides: TGTGCCAGCAGTTACCCCAGGTGGGCGTCTGAAAAACTGTTTTTT. Translation: CASSYPRWASEKLFF.